This T cell receptor (beta chain) was profiled in a study of T cell clonality in common variable immunodeficiency. CDR1 and CDR2 (germline): GTSNPN, SVGIG (reference sequence). This CDR3 contains 13 residues. With 2 bases removed from V and 5 bases from J, the gap between germline ends came to 9 bases. In this sample, this clone turned up many times. Its antigen is currently unknown. The CDR3 is cut off 3 residues early in the read; its end comes from the germline J gene. Study results and caveats: TCRbeta clonality was increased in CVID versus healthy controls. In common variable immunodeficiency, TCR beta chains reportedly carried fewer deletions and N-nucleotide insertions. Shared TCRbeta clones were fewer between CVID subjects than controls.

Assay used: immunoSEQ multiplex PCR; TCRdb lists only in-frame clones, some missing. The sample presents 40,000 to 65,000 clones, none singletons. This sequence originates from a person between 18 and 75 years old in good health. Sequenced input: peripheral blood mononuclear cells. This chain connects TRBV30 to TRBJ2-2; possibly TRBD2 for D (5 bases). The sequenced CDR3 bases are TGTGCCTGGAGTAAGACGGGGACCGGGGAG. It specifies CAWSKTGTGE. The CDR3, in full, reads CAWSKTGTGELFF. Filled out from reference TRBV30 and TRBJ2-2, the complete variable domain reads SQTIHQWPATLVQPVGSPLSLECTVEGTSNPNLYWYRQAAGRGLQLLFYSVGIGQISSEVPQNLSASRPQDRQFILSSKKLLLSDSGFYLCAWSKTGTGELFFGEGSRLTVL.